The 9 T cell receptor beta chains below all came from one sample that was sequenced in a study of T-cell reconstitution after alpha-beta-depleted transplantation in children. It was with unique molecular identifiers that the TCRbeta library was prepared. One entry per CDR3 protein results from TCRdb running MiXCR on the PCR reads. This table holds around 700,000 distinct CDR3 sequences, under 15% found once. The specimen was PBMCs, collected before TCRalphabeta/CD19-depleted stem cell transplant. The receptors derive from a girl aged 2 to 9 with congenital amegakaryocytic thrombocytopenia, due to receive a stem cell transplant.

This clonotype was seen a few times. The rearrangement links TRBV20-1 to TRBJ2-6; D is perhaps TRBD1 (6 bases). The V and J ends lost 6 bases and 0 bases respectively, with 12 bases between them. This CDR3 is 15 amino acids long. The germline V gene encodes CDR1 DFQATT and CDR2 SNEGSKA (reference sequence). The CDR3 sequence: CSADGTTSGANVLTF. CDR3 bases: TGCAGTGCCGATGGGACAACCTCTGGGGCCAACGTCCTGACTTTC.

Ten or more counts support this clonotype. V gene TRBV18 combines with J gene TRBJ1-2; 12 nucleotides match TRBD1. CDR3 length: 13 amino acids. CDR1 and CDR2 from the germline V gene are KGHSH and LQKENI. V trimming: 3 bases; J trimming: 7 bases; junction bases outside the gene matches: 0. CDR3 nucleotides: TGTGCCAGCTCACCGGGACAGGGGGCTGGCTACACCTTC. Translation gives CASSPGQGAGYTF.

This clonotype was counted ten times or more. This chain uses TRBV20-1 with TRBJ2-3; a weak D match, TRBD2 (5 bases). Germline CDR1 DFQATT, CDR2 SNEGSKA (reference sequence). The CDR3 is made up of 16 amino acids. Trimming stripped 0 bases from V and 2 bases from J, with 15 bases between. The CDR3 bases are TGCAGTGCTAGAGATCCCCAACGGGATTACACAGATACGCAGTATTTT. Its translation is CSARDPQRDYTDTQYF.

This clonotype has at least ten counts. The chain couples TRBV12-3 or TRBV12-4 to TRBJ2-7; TRBD1 agrees at 10 bases. The CDR3 contains 15 residues. V was clipped by 2 bases and J by 6 bases; unmatched bases: 7. The CDR3 sequence: CASSLLDRGSSEQYF. As DNA, the CDR3 is TGTGCCAGCAGTTTATTGGACAGGGGGTCTAGCGAGCAGTACTTC.

The chain has TRBV27 and TRBJ2-2; 7 bases are a match to TRBD2. The ends lost 3 bases at V and 4 bases at J; junction bases unmatched: 11. Germline CDR1 and CDR2: MNHEY and SMNVEV (reference sequence). The CDR3 extends over 17 amino acids. The CDR3 nucleotides are TGTGCCAGCAGTTTTTCGGCGGGAGCTAGTGTCACCGGGGAGCTGTTTTTT. Amino acids: CASSFSAGASVTGELFF.

The chain joins TRBV13 to TRBJ2-1, with 8 positions matching TRBD2. CDR3 size: 15 residues. V trimming: 10 bases; J trimming: 5 bases; junction bases outside the gene matches: 13. Germline CDR1 and CDR2: PRHDT and FYEKMQ (reference sequence). The CDR3 DNA reads TGTGCCATGAGCCCCGCGAGCGGGAGAAACAATGAGCAGTTCTTC. It yields the protein CAMSPASGRNNEQFF.

This clonotype showed up many times. The chain employs TRBV20-1 and TRBJ1-5; perhaps TRBD1 as D (5 bases). The CDR3 totals 13 residues. Germline-derived CDR1 and CDR2 are DFQATT and SNEGSKA (reference sequence). Trimming pared 4 bases from V and 0 bases from J, leaving 7 bases between. CDR3 residues: CSATGHSNQPQHF. The CDR3 nucleotides read TGCAGTGCTACCGGACATAGCAATCAGCCCCAGCATTTT.

As to this clonotype: This may be a read error, as it is one base from a much larger clone. The chain uses TRBV6-1 and TRBJ2-5, with unresolved D. Germline CDR1 reads MNHNS; CDR2 reads SASEGT. This CDR3 has 10 residues. DNA of the CDR3: TGTGCCAGCATGGTTGAGATCCAGTACTTC. Protein product: CASMVEIQYF.

This clonotype was detected many times. This chain links TRBV29-1 with TRBJ2-1, with D perhaps assigned TRBD1 or TRBD2 (6 bases each). Between the trimmed V and J ends, which lost 3 bases and 0 bases, there was a span of 15 bases. CDR1 is SQVTM and CDR2 is ANQGSEA in the germline V gene. CDR3 size: 16 residues. The CDR3 bases are TGCAGCGTTGAGGGGGCCCGGGGGATCTCCTACAATGAGCAGTTCTTC. Translating it yields CSVEGARGISYNEQFF.